Following are 24 T cell receptor beta chains from one sample sequenced in a study of identical twins. MiXCR, run by TCRdb on the 5' RACE reads, gives a single entry per CDR3 protein. Of under 900,000 distinct CDR3 sequences in the sample, about 18% were seen once. The same specimen was also included in a second study, on T cells expressing NK-cell markers.

What was sequenced was PBMCs. The receptors come from a woman in her late teens or twenties in good health.

This chain joins TRBV5-1 and TRBJ2-1; 10 nucleotides agree with TRBD1. The V gene's germline CDR1 is SGHRS and CDR2 YFSETQ. V lost 4 bases, J lost 1 base, and 8 bases stayed unmatched. This CDR3 has 17 residues. CDR3 sequence (DNA): TGCGCCAGCAGCGCGTCGCGGGGACAGGGGTCCTACAATGAGCAGTTCTTC. Residues: CASSASRGQGSYNEQFF.

The chain recombines TRBV7-2 with TRBJ1-4; no clear D. The ends were cut back, 5 bases at V and 3 bases at J, with 10 bases in the middle. Germline CDR1 and CDR2: SGHTA and FQGNSA. The CDR3 loop spans 14 amino acids. In DNA, the CDR3 is TGTGCCAGCAGCCTGACGGTATCTAATGAAAAACTGTTTTTT. Its protein product is CASSLTVSNEKLFF.

The gene calls are TRBV5-5 and TRBJ2-3; D is unresolved. The V and J ends lost 0 bases and 5 bases respectively, with 10 bases between them. Germline V gene sequence: CDR1 SGHKS, CDR2 YYEKEE (reference sequence). CDR3 size: 14 residues. CDR3 in DNA: TGTGCCAGCAGCTTGGAACTTGCTAGAGATACGCAGTATTTT. Translation gives CASSLELARDTQYF.

The V and J genes are TRBV7-8 and TRBJ2-1; 11 bases line up with TRBD2. Trimming at V came to 5 bases and at J to 4 bases, leaving 7 bases not matched to a gene. CDR1 is SGHVS and CDR2 is FQNEAQ in the germline V gene. The CDR3 runs to 16 residues. The CDR3 DNA sequence: TGTGCCAGCAGCGCCCAGATAGCGGGAGGGTACAATGAGCAGTTCTTC. Translated: CASSAQIAGGYNEQFF.

This clonotype showed up just a few times. The chain recombines TRBV6-1 with TRBJ1-1; 9 nucleotides align to TRBD1. In germline, CDR1 is MNHNS, CDR2 SASEGT. The CDR3 contains 15 residues. J lost 4 bases, V lost 2 bases, and 5 bases had no gene match. For the CDR3, the DNA is TGTGCCAGCAGTGAAATGGGACAGGGAGGCACTGAAGCTTTCTTT. It specifies CASSEMGQGGTEAFF.

This chain connects TRBV27 to TRBJ2-5; D is perhaps TRBD2 (7 bases). Trimming shortened V by 4 bases and J by 5 bases, and 14 bases separated the two germline ends. The CDR3 covers 14 residues. Looked up from germline, CDR1 is MNHEY and CDR2 is SMNVEV (reference sequence). The CDR3 is CASSSGGTRETQYF. CDR3 nucleotide sequence: TGTGCCAGCAGTTCGGGGGGCACTCGGGAGACCCAGTACTTC.

This clonotype was observed a handful of times. This rearrangement joins TRBV7-2 to TRBJ2-3; D possibly matches TRBD1 or TRBD2 (5 bases each). Germline CDR1 SGHTA, CDR2 FQGNSA. This CDR3 comprises 14 residues. The V and J ends lost 4 bases and 1 base respectively, with 9 bases between them. CDR3 coding DNA: TGTGCCAGCAGCTGGGTGGGGGGCACAGATACGCAGTATTTT. Encoded protein: CASSWVGGTDTQYF.

This chain links TRBV3-1 with TRBJ2-5; tentative D call: TRBD2 (5 bases). CDR3 length: 15 amino acids. V lost 4 bases, J lost 1 base, and 13 bases lay in between. Looked up from germline, CDR1 is LGHDT and CDR2 is YNNKEL (reference sequence). CDR3 loop: CASSPPPRAQETQYF. The CDR3 DNA is TGTGCCAGCAGCCCCCCCCCGCGGGCCCAAGAGACCCAGTACTTC.

This rearrangement joins TRBV7-8 to TRBJ1-3, with 8 bases that match TRBD1. The V segment lost 5 bases and the J segment 0 bases; nucleotides outside the gene matches: 6. Germline CDR1 SGHVS, CDR2 FQNEAQ. The CDR3 loop spans 16 amino acids. This CDR3 reads CASSPRTGSSGNTIYF. CDR3 nucleotides: TGTGCCAGCAGCCCTCGGACAGGGTCCTCTGGAAACACCATATATTTT.

The rearrangement links TRBV29-1 to TRBJ2-1; 10 bases map to TRBD2. CDR3 length equals 12 residues. From germline, CDR1 is SQVTM and CDR2 ANQGSEA. V was clipped by 3 bases and J by 15 bases; unmatched bases: 8. CDR3 loop: CSVDRLAGVPFF. CDR3 in DNA: TGCAGCGTTGATCGGCTAGCGGGAGTTCCGTTCTTC.

This clonotype was counted a few times. The CDR3 loop reads CASSPAGTAMGTQYF. The CDR3 nucleotides are TGTGCCAGCAGCCCGGCGGGGACTGCGATGGGTACGCAGTATTTT. V usage is TRBV7-3 and J usage is TRBJ2-3; TRBD2 might be the D (6 bases). The CDR3 extends over 15 amino acids. Germline V gene sequence: CDR1 SGHTA, CDR2 FQGTGA. V lost 5 bases and J lost 8, with 20 bases in between.

A few counts support this clonotype. The chain couples TRBV10-3 to TRBJ2-3; D may be TRBD1 (6 bases). CDR1 is ENHRY and CDR2 is SYGVKD in the germline V gene. Trimming shortened V by 6 bases and J by 2 bases, and 18 bases separated the two germline ends. The CDR3 contains 16 residues. The CDR3 reads CAIRTGLKIDTDTQYF. The CDR3 DNA reads TGTGCCATCAGGACAGGACTCAAAATAGACACAGATACGCAGTATTTT.

The rearrangement joins TRBV7-9 to TRBJ2-1; the D is unclear. The V gene's germline CDR1 is SEHNR and CDR2 FQNEAQ (reference sequence). Trimming removed 1 base from V and 10 bases from J, with 8 bases in between. The CDR3 totals 12 residues. CDR3 residues: CASSLGAQEQFF. For the CDR3, the DNA is TGTGCCAGCAGCTTAGGGGCCCAAGAGCAGTTCTTC.

The chain joins TRBV20-1 to TRBJ1-2; TRBD1 aligns across 7 bases. V shed 2 bases, J shed 3 bases, and the junction held 9 bases outside the gene matches. Germline lookup yields CDR1 DFQATT and CDR2 SNEGSKA (reference sequence). The CDR3 is made up of 15 amino acids. CDR3 in DNA: TGCAGTGCTAGACCTAGACAGGGCGGAGACTATGGCTACACCTTC. As protein: CSARPRQGGDYGYTF.

This clonotype was counted between two and nine times. V is TRBV7-6 and J is TRBJ1-5; tentative D call: TRBD1 (6 bases). CDR1 and CDR2 from the germline V gene are SGHVS and FNYEAQ. V shed 2 bases and J shed 7 bases, with 12 bases lying between them. The CDR3 spans 14 residues. This CDR3 is CASSLWGAGQPQHF. The CDR3 DNA sequence: TGTGCCAGCAGCTTATGGGGGGCAGGACAGCCCCAGCATTTT.

The CDR3 DNA reads as TGTGCCAGATCGGGACAGGGACACAATGAGCAGTTCTTC. The encoded protein is CARSGQGHNEQFF. V and J are TRBV2 and TRBJ2-1; 9 bases are shared with TRBD1. After removal of 9 bases from V and 5 bases from J, the junction contained 5 bases not matched to a gene. Germline values: CDR1 SNHLY, CDR2 FYNNEI. This CDR3 is 13 amino acids long. Variable domain in full (rest from reference TRBV2 and TRBJ2-1): EPEVTQTPSHQVTQMGQEVILRCVPISNHLYFYWYRQILGQKVEFLVSFYNNEISEKSEIFDDQFSVERPDGSNFTLKIRSTKLEDSAMYFCARSGQGHNEQFFGPGTRLTVL.

A few counts support this clonotype. The CDR3 here is CASSLDSGRSIDTQYF. As DNA, the CDR3 is TGTGCCAGCAGCTTGGATAGCGGGAGGTCCATAGATACGCAGTATTTT. This chain links TRBV7-2 with TRBJ2-3; 10 bases line up with TRBD2. The J segment lost 5 bases and the V segment lost 3 bases, leaving 8 bases of the junction unmatched. Germline assignment: CDR1 SGHTA and CDR2 FQGNSA. The CDR3 is 16 amino acids.

This chain links TRBV7-6 with TRBJ2-1; a possible D gene is TRBD2 (6 bases). Germline assignment: CDR1 SGHVS and CDR2 FNYEAQ. V lost 8 bases and J lost 5, with 13 bases in between. CDR3 size: 13 residues. CDR3 sequence: CASRRDLNNEQFF. CDR3 sequence (DNA): TGTGCCAGCCGGCGGGACTTAAACAATGAGCAGTTCTTC.

The chain recombines TRBV6-5 with TRBJ2-3; weak D call: TRBD2 (5 bases). Trimming took off 0 bases at V and 8 bases at J, with 9 bases between the two ends. The CDR3 contains 13 residues. Germline CDR1 MNHEY, CDR2 SVGAGI. This CDR3 reads CASSYSRSGTQYF. The DNA of the CDR3 is TGTGCCAGCAGTTACTCCCGGAGCGGTACGCAGTATTTT.

The V and J genes are TRBV20-1 and TRBJ2-2; TRBD2 matches at 11 bases. The ends lost 2 bases at V and 7 bases at J; junction bases unmatched: 3. This CDR3 is 14 amino acids long. Germline V CDR1 and CDR2: DFQATT, SNEGSKA (reference sequence). In nucleotides, the CDR3 is TGCAGTGCTAGACGTAGCGGGGGGGTCGGGGAGCTGTTTTTT. It is translated as CSARRSGGVGELFF.

This sequence joins TRBV5-1 and TRBJ2-6; no clear D. V lost 2 bases and J lost 4, with 19 bases in between. CDR1 SGHRS and CDR2 YFSETQ come from the germline V gene. The CDR3 has 18 residues. This CDR3 reads CASSFGEVRASGANVLTF. The CDR3, as DNA: TGCGCCAGCAGCTTTGGGGAAGTCCGGGCTTCCGGGGCCAACGTCCTGACTTTC.

This clonotype has a count of ten or more. This chain joins TRBV12-3 or TRBV12-4 and TRBJ2-5; D gene ambiguous. This CDR3 has 13 residues. V lost 6 bases and J 2 bases, leaving 10 bases between the germline ends. Here the CDR3 DNA reads TGTGCCAGCAGCCCGTTCCAGCAAGAGACCCAGTACTTC. Residues: CASSPFQQETQYF.

This clonotype was detected ten times or more. V and J are TRBV15 and TRBJ2-7; D is perhaps TRBD2 (6 bases). The CDR3 consists of 16 residues. Germline V gene lookup returns CDR1 LNHNV and CDR2 YYDKDF (reference sequence). Trimming took 2 bases from V and 0 from J, leaving 14 bases between them. CDR3 amino acids: CATSRMGTGSSYEQYF. CDR3 nucleotide sequence: TGTGCCACCAGCAGAATGGGGACTGGAAGCTCCTACGAGCAGTACTTC.

This clonotype was seen repeatedly, ten times or more. The V and J genes are TRBV20-1 and TRBJ2-5; 13 nucleotides match TRBD2. Trimming took 6 bases from V and 4 from J; bases not matched to a gene: 5. The germline V gene has CDR1 DFQATT and CDR2 SNEGSKA (reference sequence). The CDR3 is 14 residues long. This CDR3 reads CSARTSGRGETQYF. The DNA for the CDR3 is TGCAGTGCCCGGACTAGCGGGAGAGGAGAGACCCAGTACTTC.